The present TCR beta chain was sequenced within a study of control samples from healthy donors and cancer patients. Clones were read by immunoSEQ multiplex PCR, and TCRdb kept only the in-frame ones, dropping some. The sample consists of about 150,000 clones, over 85% of them appearing once. The V and J ends lost 1 base and 2 bases respectively, with 9 bases between them. Germline V gives CDR1 SGHRS, CDR2 YFSETQ. The length of the CDR3 is 15 residues. The clonotype was recovered from a man between 40 and 49 years old in good health. Sequencing was performed on blood. The gene calls are TRBV5-1 and TRBJ2-2, with D perhaps TRBD2 (6 bases). The CDR3 nucleotides are TGCGCCAGCAGCTTGCCAGGGACTAACACCGGGGAGCTGTTTTTT. It specifies CASSLPGTNTGELFF.